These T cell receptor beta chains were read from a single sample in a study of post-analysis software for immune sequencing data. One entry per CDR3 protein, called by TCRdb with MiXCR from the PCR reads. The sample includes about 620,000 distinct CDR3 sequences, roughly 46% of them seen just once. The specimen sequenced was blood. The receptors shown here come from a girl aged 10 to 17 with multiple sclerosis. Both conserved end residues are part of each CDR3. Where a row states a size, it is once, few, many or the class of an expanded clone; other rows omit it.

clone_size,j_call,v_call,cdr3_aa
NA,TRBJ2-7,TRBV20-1,CSALRGQSSYEQYF
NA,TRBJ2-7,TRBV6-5,CASSFRASSYEQYF
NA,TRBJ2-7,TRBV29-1,CSVRGRVTYEQYF
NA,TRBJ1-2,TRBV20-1,CSARGTVGGYTF
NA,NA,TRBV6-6,CASSPLSGTGLSYEQYF
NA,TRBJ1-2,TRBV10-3,CAISDLRPGYGYTF
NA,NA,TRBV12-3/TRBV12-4,CASSLSVYEQYF
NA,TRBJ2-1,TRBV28,CASSFSRGSYNEQFF
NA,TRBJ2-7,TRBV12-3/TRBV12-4,CASRGGRHEQYF
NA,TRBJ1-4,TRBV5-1,CASSLNGDATNEKLFF
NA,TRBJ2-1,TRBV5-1,CASSLERNSYNEQFF
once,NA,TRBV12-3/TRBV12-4,CASSHPGGNEQYF
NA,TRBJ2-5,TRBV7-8,CASSLIGYNEQYF
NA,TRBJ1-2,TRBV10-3,CAISESPGPSSGYTF
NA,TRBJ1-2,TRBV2,CASTPDSYGYTF
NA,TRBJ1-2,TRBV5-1,CASSLDNARGCTF
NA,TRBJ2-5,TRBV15,CASARGLETQYF
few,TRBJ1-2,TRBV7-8,CASSLGTASRYTF
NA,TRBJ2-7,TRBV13,CASSNRGALSYEQYF
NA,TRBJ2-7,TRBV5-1,CASSLRQGQSYEQYF
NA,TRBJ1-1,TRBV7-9,CASSLDIGSTEAFF
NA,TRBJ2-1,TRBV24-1,CATSDLRTSGSSNEQFF
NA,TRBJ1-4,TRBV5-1,CASSLGSDRGLNEKLFF
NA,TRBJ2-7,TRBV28,CASSLGGGGSYEQYF
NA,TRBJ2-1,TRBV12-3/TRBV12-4,CASSTLPGGEQFF
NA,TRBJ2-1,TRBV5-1,CASSLASGSNEQFF
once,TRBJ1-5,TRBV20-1,CSARTPTLGSQPQHF
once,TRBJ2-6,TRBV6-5,CATGTVNSGANVLTF
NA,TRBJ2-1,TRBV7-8,CASSLAVTSGRYNEQFF
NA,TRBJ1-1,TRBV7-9,CASSQRGMGGKTEAFF
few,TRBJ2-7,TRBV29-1,CSVEMSYEHEQYF
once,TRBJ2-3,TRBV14,CASSQDWGSTDTQYF
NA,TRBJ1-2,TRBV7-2,CATHPGSYIANYGYTF
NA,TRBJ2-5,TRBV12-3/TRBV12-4,CASSFQQHRQETQYF
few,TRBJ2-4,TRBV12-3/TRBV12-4,CASSLSTSWDIQYF
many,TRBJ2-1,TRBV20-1,CSARDYSYNEQFF
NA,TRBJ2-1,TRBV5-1,CASVEREGLLYNEQFF
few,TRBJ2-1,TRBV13,CASSLGGPEDNEQFF
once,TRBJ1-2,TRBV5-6,CASSPGFASYTF
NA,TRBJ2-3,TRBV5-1,CASSLAWSQEADTQYF
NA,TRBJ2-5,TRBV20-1,CSARGERSEETQYF
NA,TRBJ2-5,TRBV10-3,CAISEGGQGVRTQYF
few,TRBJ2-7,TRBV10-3,CAISAGRGLSSEQYF
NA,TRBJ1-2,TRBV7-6,CASSQGQGDYGYTF
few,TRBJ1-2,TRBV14,CASSQRGQGQLSGYTF
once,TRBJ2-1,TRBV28,CASTQRSLPGQEQFF
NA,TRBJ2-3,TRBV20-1,CSANTGSLFTDTQYF
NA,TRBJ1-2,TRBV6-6,CASRSRGGEGYTF
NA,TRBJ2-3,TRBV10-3,CAISEGSGGEDTQYF
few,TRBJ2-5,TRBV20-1,CSATSGGEETQYF
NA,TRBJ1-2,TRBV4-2,CASSQVIRVGYGYTF
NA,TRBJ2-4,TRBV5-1,CASSLGDRAGGQYF
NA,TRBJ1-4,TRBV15,CATSRPGGTVNEKLFF